The rows below give T cell receptor beta chains drawn from one sample of a study of T cell clones after liver transplantation. The table came from immunoSEQ multiplex PCR; TCRdb's copy has only in-frame clones and leaves some out. The sample consists of about 74,000 clones, 75% to 85% of them appearing once. The source was CD4+ T cells from blood, collected before liver transplant. Source of these receptors: a human donor who received a liver transplant. CDR3s include the opening cysteine and the closing phenylalanine or tryptophan. The D gene is left open where the match is weak. A clone size is listed for some rows: how often the clone was seen (once, few, many), or a class if it is expanded.

>.|TRBV29-1|.|TRBJ1-1
TGCAGCGTTGGGGAAGGGACTGAAGCTTTCTTT
CSVGEGTEAFF
>.|TRBV5-1|.|TRBJ2-5
TGCGCCAGCAGCTTGGCCGCTAGCGTCCAAGAGACCCAGTACTTC
CASSLAASVQETQYF
>.|TRBV10-3|.|TRBJ1-1
TGTGCCATCAGATATCAGGGGAACACTGAAGCTTTCTTT
CAIRYQGNTEAFF
>.|TRBV7-2|TRBD1|TRBJ1-2
TGTGCCAGCAGCTTCGGGACAGGGGGCAGAGGGGACTATGGCTACACCTTC
CASSFGTGGRGDYGYTF
>.|TRBV2|TRBD2|TRBJ2-3
TGTGCCAGCAGTGAGGGAGGGAGAGGGGCAGATACGCAGTATTTT
CASSEGGRGADTQYF
>.|TRBV2|.|TRBJ2-1
TGTGCCAGCTTAGGGGACATGTACAATGAGCAGTTCTTC
CASLGDMYNEQFF
>.|TRBV7-8|TRBD2|TRBJ2-5
TGTGCCAGCAGCCCGCGGACTAGCGGGGCTAGTTGGTACCAAGAGACCCAGTACTTC
CASSPRTSGASWYQETQYF
>once|TRBV19|TRBD1|TRBJ2-4
TGTGCCAGTAGTACTTTCCGGGACAGGGATAGGATAGCCAAAAACATTCAGTACTTC
CASSTFRDRDRIAKNIQYF
>.|TRBV18|.|TRBJ1-1
TGTGCCAGCTCACCAAGACGGCCGAACACTGAAGCTTTCTTT
CASSPRRPNTEAFF
>.|TRBV7-9|TRBD2|TRBJ2-2
TGTGCCAGCAGCGGGTCTAGCGGAGTGAACACCGGGGAGCTGTTTTTT
CASSGSSGVNTGELFF
>.|TRBV9|.|TRBJ1-1
TGTGCCAGCAGCTGGGGGTTGGGCACTGAAGCTTTCTTT
CASSWGLGTEAFF
>.|TRBV7-8|.|TRBJ1-1
TGTGCCAGCAGCTCCCCCGGGGGGATCCGGGACACTGAAGCTTTCTTT
CASSSPGGIRDTEAFF
>.|TRBV10-3|.|TRBJ2-2
TGTGCCATCAGCTTGGCCCGCACCGGGGAGCTGTTTTTT
CAISLARTGELFF
>.|TRBV5-5|.|TRBJ2-7
TGTGCCAGCAGCCCATGGATGGGGGCTCGAAACGAGCAGTACTTC
CASSPWMGARNEQYF
>.|TRBV28|.|TRBJ1-5
TGTGCCACTTGGGGCAGTTATAGCAATCAGCCCCAGCATTTT
CATWGSYSNQPQHF
>.|TRBV11-2|TRBD1|TRBJ1-1
TGTGCCAGCGGGGACAGGGTGAACACTGAAGCTTTCTTT
CASGDRVNTEAFF
>few|TRBV5-1|.|TRBJ2-5
TGCGCCAGCAGCTCCGGACCGGGCCTAAGCCAAGAGACCCAGTACTTC
CASSSGPGLSQETQYF
>.|TRBV5-1|.|TRBJ2-3
TGCGCCAGCAGCTTGGCCGCCAACCCTGAAGGGGATACGCAGTATTTT
CASSLAANPEGDTQYF
>.|TRBV5-6|.|TRBJ1-1
TGTGCCAGCAGCCCGGATGCGCAGAGGAGTACTGAAGCTTTCTTT
CASSPDAQRSTEAFF
>.|TRBV28|.|TRBJ1-5
TGTGCCAGCACCCCCGGGGGCAGGGAGGGTCAGCCCCAGCATTTT
CASTPGGREGQPQHF
>.|TRBV11-1|.|TRBJ1-2
TGTGCCAGCAGCTGGTCCGGCTATGGCTACACCTTC
CASSWSGYGYTF
>few|TRBV28|.|TRBJ1-3
TGTGCCAGCAGACCTGCTGACTCATCTGGAAACACCATATATTTT
CASRPADSSGNTIYF
>.|TRBV5-1|TRBD1|TRBJ2-5
TGCGCCAGCAGCTGGGGGACAGGGCCCCAAGAGACCCAGTACTTC
CASSWGTGPQETQYF
>few|TRBV6-6|.|TRBJ2-5
TGTGCCAGCAGTTATCTGTTGGGGGGCAAAGAGACCCAGTACTTC
CASSYLLGGKETQYF
>.|TRBV19|TRBD1|TRBJ1-2
TGTGCCAGTAGTACCCGGAGGGGGACAGCATATAACTATGGCTACACCTTC
CASSTRRGTAYNYGYTF